The next 20 T cell receptor beta chains were all read from a single sample in a study of blood T cell repertoires in COVID-19. TCRdb's copy holds only in-frame clones and misses some; the assay was immunoSEQ multiplex PCR. The sample shows some 74,000 clones, over 70% of them seen only once. Material: peripheral blood. These receptors came from a human donor in a cohort sampled during active COVID-19.

The chain joins TRBV9 to TRBJ2-1; no definite D call. The CDR3 extends over 15 amino acids. Germline CDR1 reads SGDLS; CDR2 reads YYNGEE. V lost 0 bases, J lost 0 bases, and 7 bases lay in between. CDR3 coding DNA: TGTGCCAGCAGCGTAGAACCCAGCTCCTACAATGAGCAGTTCTTC. Protein sequence: CASSVEPSSYNEQFF.

There are a few counts of this clone. The rearrangement joins TRBV27 to TRBJ1-1, with 8 bases lining up with TRBD1. This CDR3 has 14 amino acids. The trim removed 8 bases at V and 3 bases at J, leaving 8 bases unmatched. CDR1 MNHEY and CDR2 SMNVEV come from the germline V gene (reference sequence). This chain's CDR3 is CASSRDRSYTEAFF. In DNA, the CDR3 is TGTGCCAGCTCCCGGGACAGGTCATACACTGAAGCTTTCTTT.

The genes are TRBV5-1 and TRBJ2-1; 9 bases are a match to TRBD2. CDR1 is SGHRS and CDR2 is YFSETQ in the germline V gene. V trimming: 0 bases; J trimming: 4 bases; junction bases outside the gene matches: 5. The CDR3 consists of 16 residues. DNA for the CDR3: TGCGCCAGCAGCTTGGGGCTAGCGGGAATGTACAATGAGCAGTTCTTC. This sequence encodes CASSLGLAGMYNEQFF.

V gene TRBV12-3 or TRBV12-4 combines with J gene TRBJ1-2; 11 nucleotides match TRBD1. CDR3 length: 13 residues. Losses at the gene ends were 4 bases for V and 8 bases for J; bases not matched to a gene: 3. The CDR3 reads CASSSDRGRGYTF. CDR3 DNA sequence: TGTGCCAGCAGTTCGGACAGGGGGCGAGGCTACACCTTC.

The table lists this clone with a few counts. The chain combines TRBV7-2 with TRBJ2-7; TRBD1 is a possible D gene (6 bases). Per germline, CDR1 SGHTA and CDR2 FQGNSA. Trimming pared 5 bases from V and 2 bases from J, leaving 16 bases between. This CDR3 contains 15 residues. In DNA form, the CDR3 reads TGTGCCAGCAGCCCGAAGACAGGAACTACCTACGAGCAGTACTTC. Its translation: CASSPKTGTTYEQYF.

In its sample, this clone was seen once. The chain carries TRBV30 and TRBJ1-3; tentative D call: TRBD1 (6 bases). Germline lookup yields CDR1 GTSNPN and CDR2 SVGIG (reference sequence). Trimming shortened V by 0 bases and J by 4 bases, and 7 bases separated the two germline ends. The CDR3 spans 13 residues. The CDR3 loop reads CAWSVRGGNTIYF. CDR3 DNA: TGTGCCTGGAGTGTGAGGGGGGGAAACACCATATATTTT.

This clone showed up just a few times. The chain joins TRBV9 to TRBJ2-7; the D gene is possibly TRBD2 (5 bases). Germline loops: CDR1 SGDLS, CDR2 YYNGEE. Trimming removed 0 bases from V and 7 bases from J, with 17 bases in between. This CDR3 has 15 residues. Here the CDR3 reads CASSVAGGSPVEQYF. The CDR3 nucleotides are TGTGCCAGCAGCGTAGCGGGCGGGTCTCCAGTGGAGCAGTACTTC. Full variable domain (missing parts from reference TRBV9 and TRBJ2-7): DSGVTQTPKHLITATGQRVTLRCSPRSGDLSVYWYQQSLDQGLQFLIQYYNGEERAKGNILERFSAQQFPDLHSELNLSSLELGDSALYFCASSVAGGSPVEQYFGPGTRLTVT.

The chain has TRBV19 and TRBJ2-2; 11 nucleotides agree with TRBD1. With 9 bases clipped from V and 5 bases from J, the junction kept 5 bases outside the gene matches. The CDR3 runs to 14 residues. CDR1 and CDR2 (germline): LNHDA, SQIVND (reference sequence). CDR3 loop: CASSGTGGTGELFF. The DNA for the CDR3 is TGTGCCAGCTCCGGGACAGGGGGAACCGGGGAGCTGTTTTTT.

The chain joins TRBV14 to TRBJ2-2, with 9 nucleotides matching TRBD1. The CDR3 length is 16 residues. Germline V CDR1 and CDR2: SGHDN, FVKESK. V lost 3 bases, J lost 4 bases, and 6 bases stayed unmatched. This CDR3 is CASSHYRGLSTGELFF. The CDR3 DNA reads TGTGCCAGCAGCCATTACAGGGGGCTGAGCACCGGGGAGCTGTTTTTT. Using reference TRBV14 and TRBJ2-2 for the parts outside the CDR3, the full variable domain is EAGVTQFPSHSVIEKGQTVTLRCDPISGHDNLYWYRRVMGKEIKFLLHFVKESKQDESGMPNNRFLAERTGGTYSTLKVQPAELEDSGVYFCASSHYRGLSTGELFFGEGSRLTVL.

The V call is TRBV2, the J call TRBJ1-3; a possible D gene is TRBD1 (6 bases). V lost 4 bases and J 3 bases, leaving 16 bases between the germline ends. The CDR3 extends over 16 amino acids. CDR1 is SNHLY, CDR2 FYNNEI, per germline. This chain's CDR3 is CASSGGQQGFGNTIYF. CDR3 nucleotide sequence: TGTGCCAGCAGTGGGGGGCAACAGGGCTTTGGAAACACCATATATTTT.

The sample holds one count of this clone. The rearrangement uses TRBV18 and TRBJ2-2; possibly TRBD2 for D (6 bases). CDR1 and CDR2 (germline): KGHSH, LQKENI. The CDR3 spans 15 residues. The V and J ends lost 8 bases and 0 bases respectively, with 13 bases between them. CDR3 protein: CASSREPTNTGELFF. For the CDR3, the DNA is TGTGCCAGCAGCCGGGAGCCCACGAACACCGGGGAGCTGTTTTTT.

J is TRBJ2-2 and V is TRBV9, with 7 bases aligning to TRBD2. With V trimmed by 0 bases and J by 1 base, 3 bases remained unmatched. Germline CDR1 is SGDLS and CDR2 is YYNGEE. The CDR3 runs 16 residues. CDR3 DNA: TGTGCCAGCAGCGTAGGAGCGGGAAGGAACACCGGGGAGCTGTTTTTT. Translating it yields CASSVGAGRNTGELFF.

The chain combines TRBV30 with TRBJ1-1, with 8 positions matching TRBD1. V lost 4 bases, J lost 4 bases, and 5 bases stayed unmatched. The CDR3 has 13 amino acids. The germline CDR1 and CDR2 sequences are GTSNPN and SVGIG (reference sequence). The CDR3 DNA sequence: TGTGCCTGGAACAGGGGGGTTGCCACTGAAGCTTTCTTT. It yields the protein CAWNRGVATEAFF.

The chain combines TRBV18 with TRBJ1-6; TRBD1 is a possible D gene (6 bases). CDR3 size: 15 residues. In germline, CDR1 is KGHSH, CDR2 LQKENI. The ends were cut back, 2 bases at V and 7 bases at J, with 12 bases in the middle. The CDR3: CASSPVSGENSPLHF. In DNA, the CDR3 is TGTGCCAGCTCACCAGTTTCAGGGGAGAATTCACCCCTCCACTTT. Full variable domain (remainder filled in from reference TRBV18 and TRBJ1-6): NAGVMQNPRHLVRRRGQEARLRCSPMKGHSHVYWYRQLPEEGLKFMVYLQKENIIDESGMPKERFSAEFPKEGPSILRIQQVVRGDSAAYFCASSPVSGENSPLHFGNGTRLTVT.

This clone was observed a handful of times. V gene TRBV12-3 or TRBV12-4 combines with J gene TRBJ2-3, with D unclear. V lost 9 bases and J lost 3, with 7 bases in between. The CDR3 is 11 residues long. The CDR3 DNA is TGTGCCAGTAGACTGACAGATACGCAGTATTTT. It codes for CASRLTDTQYF.

V is TRBV5-1 and J is TRBJ2-1, with a possible D match to TRBD2 (5 bases). Germline V gene lookup returns CDR1 SGHRS and CDR2 YFSETQ. The V gene lost 3 bases and the J gene lost 5 bases, with 12 bases spanning the gap. This CDR3 has 14 amino acids. CDR3 loop: CASSYHLADNEQFF. The CDR3 coding sequence is TGCGCCAGCAGCTATCATCTAGCTGACAATGAGCAGTTCTTC. Based on the CDR3 plus reference TRBV5-1 and TRBJ2-1, the full variable domain is KAGVTQTPRYLIKTRGQQVTLSCSPISGHRSVSWYQQTPGQGLQFLFEYFSETQRNKGNFPGRFSGRQFSNSRSEMNVSTLELGDSALYLCASSYHLADNEQFFGPGTRLTVL.

The chain couples TRBV7-2 to TRBJ2-4, with D unclear. V lost 5 bases to trimming and J lost 6 bases, with 14 bases between them. This CDR3 is built from 14 residues. In germline, CDR1 is SGHTA, CDR2 FQGNSA. Here the CDR3 DNA reads TGTGCCAGCAGCCTTGGGCCCGGCGTAAACATTCAGTACTTC. As protein: CASSLGPGVNIQYF.

This rearrangement joins TRBV6-6 to TRBJ2-2, with D maybe TRBD1 (6 bases). The CDR3 runs 13 residues. V was clipped by 7 bases and J by 6 bases, with 12 bases between them. Per the germline V gene, CDR1 is MNHNY and CDR2 is SVGAGI (reference sequence). This chain's CDR3 is CASIRGGSGELFF. The CDR3 nucleotides are TGTGCCAGCATCAGAGGGGGTTCCGGGGAGCTGTTTTTT.

This rearrangement joins TRBV7-9 to TRBJ2-2, with D hard to call. CDR1 is SEHNR, CDR2 FQNEAQ, per germline (reference sequence). The V gene lost 2 bases and the J gene lost 5 bases, with 12 bases spanning the gap. The CDR3 has 15 residues. CDR3 sequence: CASSLLGVGTGELFF. The DNA of the CDR3 is TGTGCCAGCAGCTTATTAGGAGTTGGGACCGGGGAGCTGTTTTTT.

Remarks on this clone: One end of the junction varies from germline; a read error may be responsible. The chain couples TRBV7-7 to TRBJ2-2; D is possibly TRBD2 (7 bases). The CDR3 is 15 amino acids. Per the germline V gene, CDR1 is SSHAT and CDR2 is FNYEAQ (reference sequence). The CDR3 is CASSSRGGVAGELFF. The CDR3 DNA reads as TGTGCTAGCAGCTCCAGGGGAGGGGTCGCCGGGGAGCTGTTTTTT.